The clone carrying this TCR beta chain was observed many times. Antigen: not known. The CDR3 loop spans 16 amino acids. The germline CDR1 and CDR2 sequences are DFQATT and SNEGSKA (reference sequence). J lost 8 bases, V lost 3 bases, and 15 bases had no gene match. This sample was included in a study of breast tumors, draining lymph nodes, adjacent tissues. Axillary draining lymph nodes of breast cancer patients supplied the node samples. Using its own MiXCR run on the multiplex PCR reads, TCRdb lists one record per CDR3 protein. The sample holds some 120,000 distinct CDR3 sequences, less than 20% seen once. Regarding the study as a whole: The data were judged consistent with most tumor T cells coming from lymph node and expanding in tumor.

The chain combines TRBV20-1 with TRBJ2-1; 8 nucleotides align to TRBD2. This clonotype was sampled from a female donor with breast cancer. Some clones in this sample may be carry-over from other donors' samples. Sequencing was carried out using axillary lymph node tissue. The CDR3: CSARQAGVHLGDEQFF. CDR3 DNA sequence: TGCAGTGCTAGGCAAGCGGGGGTACACCTAGGGGATGAGCAGTTCTTC.